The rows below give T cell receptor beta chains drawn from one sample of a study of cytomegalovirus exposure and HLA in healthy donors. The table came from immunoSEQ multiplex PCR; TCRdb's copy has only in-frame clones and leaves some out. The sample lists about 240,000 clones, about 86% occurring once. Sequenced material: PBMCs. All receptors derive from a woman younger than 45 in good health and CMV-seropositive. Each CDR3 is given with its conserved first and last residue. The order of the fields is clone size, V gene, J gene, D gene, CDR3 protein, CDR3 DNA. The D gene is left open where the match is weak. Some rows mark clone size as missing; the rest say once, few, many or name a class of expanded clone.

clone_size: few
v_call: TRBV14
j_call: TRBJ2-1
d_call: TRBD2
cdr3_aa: CASSPLSTSGRGAANEQFF
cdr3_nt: TGTGCCAGCAGCCCACTATCGACTAGCGGGAGAGGAGCTGCTAATGAGCAGTTCTTC

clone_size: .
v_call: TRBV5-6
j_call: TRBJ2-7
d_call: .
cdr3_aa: CASSLDPAGPTRSSYEQYF
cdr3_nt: TGTGCCAGCAGCTTGGATCCAGCGGGCCCGACTAGGAGCTCCTACGAGCAGTACTTC

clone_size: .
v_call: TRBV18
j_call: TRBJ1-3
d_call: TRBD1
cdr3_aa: CASSLATGKGNTIYF
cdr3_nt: TGTGCCAGCTCACTCGCGACAGGGAAAGGAAACACCATATATTTT

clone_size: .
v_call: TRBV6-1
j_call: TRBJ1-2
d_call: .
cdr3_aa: CASSAQGYYGYTF
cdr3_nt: TGTGCCAGCAGTGCGCAGGGATACTATGGCTACACCTTC

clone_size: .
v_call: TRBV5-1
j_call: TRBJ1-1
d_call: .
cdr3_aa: CASSLAGVSAFF
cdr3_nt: TGCGCCAGCAGCTTGGCCGGAGTTTCGGCTTTCTTT

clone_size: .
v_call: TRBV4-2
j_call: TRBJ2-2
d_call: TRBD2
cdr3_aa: CASSLGTSGSSNTGELFF
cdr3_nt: TGTGCCAGCAGCCTCGGGACTAGCGGGAGCTCTAACACCGGGGAGCTGTTTTTT

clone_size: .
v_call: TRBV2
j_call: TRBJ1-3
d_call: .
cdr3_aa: CASSDGWGNTIYF
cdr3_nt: TGTGCCAGCAGTGACGGGTGGGGAAACACCATATATTTT

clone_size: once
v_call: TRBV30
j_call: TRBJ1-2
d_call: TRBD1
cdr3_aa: CAWNAGQGSDYYGYTF
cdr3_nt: TGTGCCTGGAACGCGGGACAGGGGAGTGACTACTATGGCTACACCTTC

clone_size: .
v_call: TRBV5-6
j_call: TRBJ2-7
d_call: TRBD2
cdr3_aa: CASRPLSGGYEQYF
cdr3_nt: TGTGCCAGCAGACCCCTTAGCGGGGGCTACGAGCAGTACTTC

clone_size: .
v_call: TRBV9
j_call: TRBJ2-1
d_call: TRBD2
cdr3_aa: CASSVGGTSRYEQFF
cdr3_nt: TGTGCCAGCAGCGTAGGCGGGACTAGTAGGTATGAGCAGTTCTTC

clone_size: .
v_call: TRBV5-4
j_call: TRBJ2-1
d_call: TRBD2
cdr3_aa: CASSRTSGIVNEQFF
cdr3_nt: TGTGCCAGCAGCCGGACTAGCGGGATCGTCAATGAGCAGTTCTTC

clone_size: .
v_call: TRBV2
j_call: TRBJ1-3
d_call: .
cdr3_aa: CASRQGDGHSGNTIYF
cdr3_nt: TGTGCCAGCAGACAAGGAGACGGCCACTCTGGAAACACCATATATTTT

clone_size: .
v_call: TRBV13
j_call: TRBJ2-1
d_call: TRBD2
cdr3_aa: CASSPQTSGRWDEQFF
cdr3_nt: TGTGCCAGCAGCCCACAGACTAGCGGGAGGTGGGATGAGCAGTTCTTC

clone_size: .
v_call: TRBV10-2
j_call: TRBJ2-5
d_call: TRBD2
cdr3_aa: CASSVAGARETQYF
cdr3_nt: TGCGCCAGCAGTGTAGCGGGAGCTAGGGAGACCCAGTACTTC

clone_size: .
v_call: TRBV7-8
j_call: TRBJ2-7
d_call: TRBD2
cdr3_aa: CASSLRTGGAPYEQYF
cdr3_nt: TGTGCCAGCAGCTTAAGAACGGGAGGGGCTCCCTACGAGCAGTACTTC

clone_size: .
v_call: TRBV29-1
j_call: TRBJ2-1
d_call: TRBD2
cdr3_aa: CSVEGGIESYNEQFF
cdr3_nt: TGCAGCGTTGAGGGAGGGATAGAGTCCTACAATGAGCAGTTCTTC

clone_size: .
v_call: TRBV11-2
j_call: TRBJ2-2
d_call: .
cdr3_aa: CATRWTVNTGELFF
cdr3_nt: TGTGCCACCCGATGGACAGTGAACACCGGGGAGCTGTTTTTT

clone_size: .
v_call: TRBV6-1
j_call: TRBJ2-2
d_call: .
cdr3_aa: CASSLPRDTGELFF
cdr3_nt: TGTGCCAGCAGTCTCCCCCGGGACACCGGGGAGCTGTTTTTT

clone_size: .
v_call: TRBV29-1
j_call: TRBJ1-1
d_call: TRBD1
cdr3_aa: CSARGGQGLRAEAFF
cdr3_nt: TGCAGCGCCCGAGGCGGACAGGGTTTGAGGGCTGAAGCTTTCTTT

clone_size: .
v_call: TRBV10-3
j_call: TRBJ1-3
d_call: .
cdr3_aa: CAISESVGGANTIYF
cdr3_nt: TGTGCCATCAGTGAGTCGGTTGGGGGGGCGAACACCATATATTTT

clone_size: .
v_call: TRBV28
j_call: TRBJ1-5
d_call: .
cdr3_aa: CASIRDYGSNQPQHF
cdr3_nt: TGTGCCAGCATCCGGGACTACGGGAGCAATCAGCCCCAGCATTTT

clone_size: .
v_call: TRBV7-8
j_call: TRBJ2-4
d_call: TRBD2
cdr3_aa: CASSLQRESNIQYF
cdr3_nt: TGTGCCAGCAGCTTACAGCGGGAGAGCAACATTCAGTACTTC

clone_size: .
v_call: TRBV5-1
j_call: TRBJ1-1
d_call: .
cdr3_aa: CASGSGLNMNTEAFF
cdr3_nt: TGCGCCAGCGGGTCGGGATTGAACATGAACACTGAAGCTTTCTTT

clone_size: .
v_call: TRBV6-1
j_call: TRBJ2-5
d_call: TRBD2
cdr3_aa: CASSVSGRETQYF
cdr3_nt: TGTGCCAGCAGTGTTAGCGGGAGGGAGACCCAGTACTTC

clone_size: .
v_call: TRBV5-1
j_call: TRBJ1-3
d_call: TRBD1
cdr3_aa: CASSPGDRETVESTIYF
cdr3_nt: TGCGCCAGCAGCCCGGGGGACAGGGAAACAGTGGAGAGCACCATATATTTT

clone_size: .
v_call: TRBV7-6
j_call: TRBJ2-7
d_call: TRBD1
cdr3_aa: CASSLIEGAIYEQYF
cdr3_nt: TGTGCCAGCAGCTTAATCGAGGGGGCCATCTACGAGCAGTACTTC

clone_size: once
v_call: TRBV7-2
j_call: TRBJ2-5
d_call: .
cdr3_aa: CASSLGVEVKTQYF
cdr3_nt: TGTGCCAGCAGCTTAGGCGTCGAGGTGAAGACCCAGTACTTC

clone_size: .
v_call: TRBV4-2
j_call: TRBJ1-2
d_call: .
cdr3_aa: CASSQDVLSYGYTF
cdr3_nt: TGTGCCAGCAGCCAAGATGTACTCTCCTATGGCTACACCTTC

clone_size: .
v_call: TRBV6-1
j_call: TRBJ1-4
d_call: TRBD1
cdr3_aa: CASKRTGGTNEKLFF
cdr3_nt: TGTGCCAGCAAGCGGACAGGGGGCACTAATGAAAAACTGTTTTTT

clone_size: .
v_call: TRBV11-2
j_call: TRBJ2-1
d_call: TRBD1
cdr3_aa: CASSPGTATYNEQFF
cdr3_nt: TGTGCCAGCAGCCCCGGGACAGCGACCTACAATGAGCAGTTCTTC

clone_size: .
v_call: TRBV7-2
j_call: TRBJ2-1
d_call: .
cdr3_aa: CASKTGSNNEQFF
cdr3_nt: TGTGCCAGCAAAACCGGGAGTAACAATGAGCAGTTCTTC

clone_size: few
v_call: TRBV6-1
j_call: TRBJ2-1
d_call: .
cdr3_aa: CASSEEGLRLVSEQFF
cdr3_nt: TGTGCCAGCAGTGAGGAGGGGTTACGACTAGTTAGTGAGCAGTTCTTC

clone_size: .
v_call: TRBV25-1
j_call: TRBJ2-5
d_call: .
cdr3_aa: CASRAWGDGETQYF
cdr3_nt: TGTGCCAGCAGGGCCTGGGGGGACGGAGAGACCCAGTACTTC

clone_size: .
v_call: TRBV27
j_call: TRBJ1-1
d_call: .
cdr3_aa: CASSLMGQEAFF
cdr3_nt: TGTGCCAGCAGTCTTATGGGGCAGGAAGCTTTCTTT

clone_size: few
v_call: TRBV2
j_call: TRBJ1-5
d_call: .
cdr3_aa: CASSSEQGDQPQHF
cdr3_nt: TGTGCCAGCAGTTCCGAACAGGGAGACCAGCCCCAGCATTTT

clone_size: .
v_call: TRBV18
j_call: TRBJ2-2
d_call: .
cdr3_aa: CASLSPGDPGELFF
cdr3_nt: TGTGCCAGCTTGTCACCGGGAGACCCCGGGGAGCTGTTTTTT

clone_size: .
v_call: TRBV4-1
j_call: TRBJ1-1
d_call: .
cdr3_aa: CASSQDGQEAFF
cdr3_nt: TGCGCCAGCAGCCAAGATGGGCAGGAAGCTTTCTTT

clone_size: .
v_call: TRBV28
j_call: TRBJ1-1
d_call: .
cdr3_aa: CASSFRPGVSEAFF
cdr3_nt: TGTGCCAGCAGTTTCCGTCCCGGGGTCTCTGAAGCTTTCTTT

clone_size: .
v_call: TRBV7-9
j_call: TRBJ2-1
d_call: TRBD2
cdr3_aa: CASGRLAGVMNEQFF
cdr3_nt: TGTGCCAGCGGACGACTAGCGGGAGTGATGAATGAGCAGTTCTTC

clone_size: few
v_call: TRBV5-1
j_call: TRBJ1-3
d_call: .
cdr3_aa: CASSLGGAGNTIYF
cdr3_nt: TGCGCCAGCAGCTTGGGGGGAGCAGGAAACACCATATATTTT

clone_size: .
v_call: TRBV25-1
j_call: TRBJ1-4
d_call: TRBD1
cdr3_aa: CASSAMGQVLEKLFF
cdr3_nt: TGTGCCAGCAGTGCAATGGGACAGGTTCTTGAAAAACTGTTTTTT

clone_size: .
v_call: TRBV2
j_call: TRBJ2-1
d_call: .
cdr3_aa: CATLGGHWEFF
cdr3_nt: TGTGCCACCCTAGGGGGTCACTGGGAGTTCTTC

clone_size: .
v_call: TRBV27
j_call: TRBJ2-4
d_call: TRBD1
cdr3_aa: CASTPRGPVGNIQYF
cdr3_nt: TGTGCCAGCACCCCTAGGGGGCCGGTGGGAAACATTCAGTACTTC

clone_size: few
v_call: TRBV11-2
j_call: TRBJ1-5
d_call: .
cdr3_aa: CASSLDRNQPQHF
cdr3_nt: TGTGCCAGCAGCTTAGACCGGAATCAGCCCCAGCATTTT

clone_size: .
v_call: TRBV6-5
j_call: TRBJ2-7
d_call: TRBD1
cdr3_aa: CASGRQGVYEQYF
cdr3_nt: TGTGCCAGCGGTCGACAGGGGGTTTACGAGCAGTACTTC

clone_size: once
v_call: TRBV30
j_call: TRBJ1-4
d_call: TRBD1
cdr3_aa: CAWDIDRGEKLFF
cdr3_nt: TGTGCCTGGGACATCGACAGGGGCGAAAAACTGTTTTTT

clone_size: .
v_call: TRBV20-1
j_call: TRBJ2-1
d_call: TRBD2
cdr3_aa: CSAERDLEQFF
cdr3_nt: TGCAGTGCTGAGCGGGACTTGGAGCAGTTCTTC

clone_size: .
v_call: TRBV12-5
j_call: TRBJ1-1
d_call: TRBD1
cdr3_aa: CASGKGQGLAFF
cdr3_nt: TGTGCTAGTGGCAAGGGACAGGGATTAGCTTTCTTT

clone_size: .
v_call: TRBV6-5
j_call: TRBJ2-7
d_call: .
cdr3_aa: CASSYTASRVEYF
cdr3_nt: TGTGCCAGCAGTTACACCGCTTCGAGGGTAGAGTACTTC

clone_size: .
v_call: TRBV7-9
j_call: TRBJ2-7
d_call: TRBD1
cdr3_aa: CASSPGTGPSYEQYF
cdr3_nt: TGTGCCAGCAGCCCCGGGACAGGGCCGTCCTACGAGCAGTACTTC

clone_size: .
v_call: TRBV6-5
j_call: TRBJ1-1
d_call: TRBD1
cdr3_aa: CASSPGQGGTEAFF
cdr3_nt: TGTGCCAGCAGTCCGGGACAGGGTGGCACTGAAGCTTTCTTT

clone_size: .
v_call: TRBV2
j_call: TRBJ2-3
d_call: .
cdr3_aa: CASTPSRDTDTQYF
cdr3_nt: TGTGCCAGCACCCCATCCAGGGACACAGATACGCAGTATTTT

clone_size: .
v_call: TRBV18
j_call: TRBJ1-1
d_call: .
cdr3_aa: CASSPAGALSNTEAFF
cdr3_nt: TGTGCCAGCTCACCGGCAGGGGCCCTTTCTAACACTGAAGCTTTCTTT

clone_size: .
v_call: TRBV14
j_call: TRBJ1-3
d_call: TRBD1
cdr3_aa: CASPGTGGYVKFGIYF
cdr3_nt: TGTGCCAGCCCAGGGACAGGGGGATATGTGAAGTTCGGCATATATTTT

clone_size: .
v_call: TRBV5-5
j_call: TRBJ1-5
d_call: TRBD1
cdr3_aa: CASSSQGGTGGSQPQHF
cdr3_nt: TGTGCCAGCAGCTCACAGGGGGGGACAGGGGGCTCTCAGCCCCAGCATTTT

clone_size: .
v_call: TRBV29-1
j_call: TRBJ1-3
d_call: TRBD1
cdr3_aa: CSVERQGDGNTIYF
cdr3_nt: TGCAGCGTTGAAAGACAGGGGGATGGAAACACCATATATTTT

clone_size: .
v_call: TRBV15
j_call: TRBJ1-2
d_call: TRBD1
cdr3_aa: CATSSGTANYGYTF
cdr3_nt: TGTGCCACCAGCAGTGGGACAGCCAACTATGGCTACACCTTC

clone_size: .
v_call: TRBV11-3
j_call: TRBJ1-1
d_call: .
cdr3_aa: CASSPFGGNTEAFF
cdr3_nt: TGTGCCAGCAGCCCCTTCGGGGGGAACACTGAAGCTTTCTTT

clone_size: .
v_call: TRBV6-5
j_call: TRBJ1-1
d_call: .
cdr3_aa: CAIREGWRTEAFF
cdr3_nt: TGTGCCATACGAGAGGGTTGGAGGACTGAAGCTTTCTTT